The clone carrying this T cell receptor (beta chain) was counted between two and nine times. Between the trimmed V and J ends, which lost 10 bases and 0 bases, there was a span of 7 bases. The germline V gene has CDR1 LNHDA and CDR2 SQIVND (reference sequence). The CDR3 spans 13 residues. These data come from a study of blood T cell repertoires in COVID-19. Profiled with immunoSEQ multiplex PCR; TCRdb holds only in-frame clones, not every one. The sample holds 200,000 to 250,000 clones, about nine tenths seen once. The material sequenced was peripheral blood. This receptor was obtained from a woman aged 55-70 years with acute or convalescent COVID-19. The rearrangement joins TRBV19 to TRBJ2-6, with TRBD1 as a possible D gene (5 bases). Here the CDR3 DNA reads TGTGCCACCAGGGACTCTGGGGCCAACGTCCTGACTTTC. Residues: CATRDSGANVLTF. The whole variable domain, remainder taken from reference TRBV19 and TRBJ2-6, is DGGITQSPKYLFRKEGQNVTLSCEQNLNHDAMYWYRQDPGQGLRLIYYSQIVNDFQKGDIAEGYSVSREKKESFPLTVTSAQKNPTAFYLCATRDSGANVLTFGAGSRLTVL.